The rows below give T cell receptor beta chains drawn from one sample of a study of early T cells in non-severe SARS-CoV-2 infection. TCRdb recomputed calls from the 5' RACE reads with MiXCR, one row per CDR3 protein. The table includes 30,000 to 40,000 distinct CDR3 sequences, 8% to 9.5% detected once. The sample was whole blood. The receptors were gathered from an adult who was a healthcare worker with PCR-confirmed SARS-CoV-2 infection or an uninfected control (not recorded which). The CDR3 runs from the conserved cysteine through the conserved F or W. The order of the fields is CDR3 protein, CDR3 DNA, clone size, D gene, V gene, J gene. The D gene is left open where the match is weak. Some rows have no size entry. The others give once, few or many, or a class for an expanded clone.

cdr3_aa: CSARDGGPRTQYF; cdr3_nt: TGCAGTGCTAGAGATGGGGGGCCTAGGACCCAGTACTTC; clone_size: many; d_call: .; v_call: TRBV20-1; j_call: TRBJ2-5
cdr3_aa: CASSYGGPNYGYTF; cdr3_nt: TGTGCCAGCAGTTATGGCGGACCTAACTATGGCTACACCTTC; clone_size: few; d_call: .; v_call: TRBV6-5; j_call: TRBJ1-2
cdr3_aa: CGLAYPGNTIYF; cdr3_nt: TGTGGATTGGCCTATCCTGGAAACACCATATATTTT; clone_size: .; d_call: .; v_call: TRBV30; j_call: TRBJ1-3
cdr3_aa: CASSPQTSGVDTQYF; cdr3_nt: TGTGCCAGCAGCCCCCAGACTAGCGGAGTAGATACGCAGTATTTT; clone_size: many; d_call: TRBD2; v_call: TRBV7-3; j_call: TRBJ2-3
cdr3_aa: CSAKPSVGVQETQYF; cdr3_nt: TGCAGTGCTAAGCCTTCGGTCGGGGTCCAAGAGACCCAGTACTTC; clone_size: .; d_call: .; v_call: TRBV20-1; j_call: TRBJ2-5
cdr3_aa: CASSLVRAKSTDTQYF; cdr3_nt: TGTGCCAGCAGCTTAGTCAGAGCGAAAAGCACAGATACGCAGTATTTT; clone_size: .; d_call: .; v_call: TRBV7-8; j_call: TRBJ2-3
cdr3_aa: CATSDPSRAPGGYEQFF; cdr3_nt: TGTGCCACCAGTGATCCCTCCCGGGCCCCGGGTGGCTATGAGCAGTTCTTC; clone_size: .; d_call: .; v_call: TRBV24-1; j_call: TRBJ2-1
cdr3_aa: CASSQRGESSPLHF; cdr3_nt: TGTGCCAGCAGCCAAAGGGGGGAAAGTTCACCCCTCCACTTT; clone_size: many; d_call: .; v_call: TRBV7-3; j_call: TRBJ1-6
cdr3_aa: CASSFGQGPEQFF; cdr3_nt: TGTGCCAGCAGTTTCGGACAGGGTCCTGAGCAGTTCTTC; clone_size: few; d_call: TRBD1; v_call: TRBV6-5; j_call: TRBJ2-1
cdr3_aa: CASRLTGRTEAFF; cdr3_nt: TGTGCCAGCAGGCTAACAGGGAGGACTGAAGCTTTCTTT; clone_size: many; d_call: .; v_call: TRBV7-2; j_call: TRBJ1-1
cdr3_aa: CASSLLWTPSYEQYF; cdr3_nt: TGCGCCAGCAGCTTGCTATGGACTCCCTCCTACGAGCAGTACTTC; clone_size: .; d_call: .; v_call: TRBV5-1; j_call: TRBJ2-7
cdr3_aa: CASSLDYRSYEQYF; cdr3_nt: TGTGCCAGCAGCCTGGACTATAGGTCCTACGAGCAGTACTTC; clone_size: many; d_call: .; v_call: TRBV7-8; j_call: TRBJ2-7
cdr3_aa: CASMGGRRNTEAFF; cdr3_nt: TGTGCCAGCATGGGGGGCAGGAGGAACACTGAAGCTTTCTTT; clone_size: once; d_call: .; v_call: TRBV28; j_call: TRBJ1-1
cdr3_aa: CATRATAMNIEAFF; cdr3_nt: TGTGCCACCAGAGCGACGGCGATGAACATTGAAGCTTTCTTT; clone_size: .; d_call: .; v_call: TRBV24-1; j_call: TRBJ1-1
cdr3_aa: CASSQRTSGAKTGELFF; cdr3_nt: TGCGCCAGCAGCCAGAGGACTAGCGGGGCTAAGACCGGGGAGCTGTTTTTT; clone_size: .; d_call: TRBD2; v_call: TRBV4-3; j_call: TRBJ2-2
cdr3_aa: CATSRDRGSSYEQYF; cdr3_nt: TGTGCCACCAGCAGAGATAGAGGGAGCTCCTACGAGCAGTACTTC; clone_size: .; d_call: .; v_call: TRBV15; j_call: TRBJ2-7
cdr3_aa: CASSQQSTDTQYF; cdr3_nt: TGTGCCAGCAGCCAACAAAGCACAGATACGCAGTATTTT; clone_size: .; d_call: .; v_call: TRBV4-2; j_call: TRBJ2-3
cdr3_aa: CASSLSRTQETQYF; cdr3_nt: TGCGCCAGCAGCTTGTCAAGGACGCAAGAGACCCAGTACTTC; clone_size: many; d_call: .; v_call: TRBV5-1; j_call: TRBJ2-5
cdr3_aa: CSARLLGGAESDTQYF; cdr3_nt: TGCAGTGCTAGATTACTCGGGGGGGCCGAGTCAGATACGCAGTATTTT; clone_size: many; d_call: TRBD2; v_call: TRBV20-1; j_call: TRBJ2-3
cdr3_aa: CASSPQGARTDTQYF; cdr3_nt: TGTGCCAGCAGCCCTCAGGGGGCGCGCACAGATACGCAGTATTTT; clone_size: few; d_call: TRBD1; v_call: TRBV5-4; j_call: TRBJ2-3
cdr3_aa: CASSDWTGTRAFF; cdr3_nt: TGTGCCAGCAGCGACTGGACAGGTACCCGGGCTTTCTTT; clone_size: .; d_call: TRBD1; v_call: TRBV7-3; j_call: TRBJ1-1
cdr3_aa: CASNRGGRFTDTQYF; cdr3_nt: TGCGCCAGCAACCGAGGGGGGAGGTTCACAGATACGCAGTATTTT; clone_size: many; d_call: .; v_call: TRBV10-1; j_call: TRBJ2-3
cdr3_aa: CSVGSSGEYNEQFF; cdr3_nt: TGCAGCGTTGGATCTAGCGGGGAGTACAATGAGCAGTTCTTC; clone_size: .; d_call: TRBD2; v_call: TRBV29-1; j_call: TRBJ2-1
cdr3_aa: CASSSAGGAVTDTQYF; cdr3_nt: TGTGCCAGCAGCTCCGCGGGGGGGGCCGTTACAGATACGCAGTATTTT; clone_size: many; d_call: TRBD2; v_call: TRBV13; j_call: TRBJ2-3
cdr3_aa: CAISIGTGGNSPLHF; cdr3_nt: TGTGCCATCAGTATCGGGACAGGGGGAAATTCACCCCTCCACTTT; clone_size: few; d_call: TRBD1; v_call: TRBV10-3; j_call: TRBJ1-6
cdr3_aa: CASSQTPGQMAFF; cdr3_nt: TGTGCCAGCAGCCAAACTCCGGGACAGATGGCTTTCTTT; clone_size: many; d_call: TRBD1; v_call: TRBV7-3; j_call: TRBJ1-1
cdr3_aa: CASSFTGGSEKLFF; cdr3_nt: TGTGCCAGCAGCTTTACTGGGGGAAGCGAAAAACTGTTTTTT; clone_size: many; d_call: .; v_call: TRBV7-2; j_call: TRBJ1-4
cdr3_aa: CASSRDRISYNEQFF; cdr3_nt: TGTGCCAGCAGCAGAGACAGAATCTCCTACAATGAGCAGTTCTTC; clone_size: many; d_call: .; v_call: TRBV3-1; j_call: TRBJ2-1
cdr3_aa: CASTVDRRTEAFF; cdr3_nt: TGTGCCAGCACCGTGGACAGACGCACTGAAGCTTTCTTT; clone_size: .; d_call: .; v_call: TRBV2; j_call: TRBJ1-1
cdr3_aa: CASREELLGANVLTF; cdr3_nt: TGTGCCAGCCGGGAGGAACTTCTTGGGGCCAACGTCCTGACTTTC; clone_size: many; d_call: TRBD2; v_call: TRBV2; j_call: TRBJ2-6
cdr3_aa: CASSQMNYGYTF; cdr3_nt: TGTGCCAGCAGCCAGATGAACTATGGCTACACCTTC; clone_size: many; d_call: .; v_call: TRBV7-9; j_call: TRBJ1-2
cdr3_aa: CASSFSWGDYEQYF; cdr3_nt: TGTGCCAGCAGTTTTTCCTGGGGCGACTACGAGCAGTACTTC; clone_size: many; d_call: .; v_call: TRBV12-3/TRBV12-4; j_call: TRBJ2-7
cdr3_aa: CASSLHRGSGETQYF; cdr3_nt: TGTGCCAGCAGTTTACACAGGGGGTCGGGAGAGACCCAGTACTTC; clone_size: few; d_call: TRBD1; v_call: TRBV27; j_call: TRBJ2-5
cdr3_aa: CSVVTDVPNEQYF; cdr3_nt: TGCAGCGTTGTCACGGACGTACCTAACGAGCAGTACTTC; clone_size: many; d_call: .; v_call: TRBV29-1; j_call: TRBJ2-7
cdr3_aa: CASSPTDGDTEAFF; cdr3_nt: TGTGCCAGCTCACCCACGGATGGGGACACTGAAGCTTTCTTT; clone_size: many; d_call: .; v_call: TRBV18; j_call: TRBJ1-1
cdr3_aa: CATQPFGNTEAFF; cdr3_nt: TGTGCCACCCAGCCGTTTGGGAACACTGAAGCTTTCTTT; clone_size: .; d_call: .; v_call: TRBV10-3; j_call: TRBJ1-1
cdr3_aa: CASSPEYNEQFF; cdr3_nt: TGTGCCAGCAGTCCAGAGTACAATGAGCAGTTCTTC; clone_size: few; d_call: .; v_call: TRBV12-3/TRBV12-4; j_call: TRBJ2-1
cdr3_aa: CASSLGSPGEAFF; cdr3_nt: TGTGCCAGCAGCTTAGGGTCGCCAGGGGAGGCTTTCTTT; clone_size: few; d_call: .; v_call: TRBV11-3; j_call: TRBJ1-1
cdr3_aa: CASSYAAQPQHF; cdr3_nt: TGTGCCAGCAGTTACGCGGCTCAGCCCCAGCATTTT; clone_size: many; d_call: .; v_call: TRBV12-3/TRBV12-4; j_call: TRBJ1-5
cdr3_aa: CASSQDRGDTEAFF; cdr3_nt: TGCGCCAGCAGCCAGGACAGGGGGGACACTGAAGCTTTCTTT; clone_size: many; d_call: TRBD1; v_call: TRBV4-3; j_call: TRBJ1-1
cdr3_aa: CAISAGGTEAFF; cdr3_nt: TGTGCCATCAGTGCAGGGGGGACTGAAGCTTTCTTT; clone_size: .; d_call: TRBD1; v_call: TRBV10-3; j_call: TRBJ1-1
cdr3_aa: CARGRGGTDTQYF; cdr3_nt: TGTGCCAGAGGGCGGGGGGGCACAGATACGCAGTATTTT; clone_size: .; d_call: TRBD2; v_call: TRBV2; j_call: TRBJ2-3
cdr3_aa: CASSTYTGELFF; cdr3_nt: TGTGCCAGCAGCACCTACACCGGGGAGCTGTTTTTT; clone_size: few; d_call: .; v_call: TRBV9; j_call: TRBJ2-2
cdr3_aa: CASSITDTQYF; cdr3_nt: TGTGCCAGTAGTATCACAGATACGCAGTATTTT; clone_size: .; d_call: .; v_call: TRBV19; j_call: TRBJ2-3
cdr3_aa: CASSNRDRKETQYF; cdr3_nt: TGTGCCAGCAGCAACCGGGACAGAAAGGAGACCCAGTACTTC; clone_size: many; d_call: TRBD1; v_call: TRBV5-5; j_call: TRBJ2-5
cdr3_aa: CASSLILETQYF; cdr3_nt: TGTGCCAGCAGTTTAATCCTGGAGACCCAGTACTTC; clone_size: few; d_call: .; v_call: TRBV12-3/TRBV12-4; j_call: TRBJ2-5